This is a list of T cell receptor beta chains from one sample in a study of blood T cells in healthy people across ages. In TCRdb, the 5' RACE reads were re-called with MiXCR into one record per CDR3 protein. Among roughly 1,500,000 distinct CDR3 sequences listed, roughly 32% were seen once. Sequences were obtained from blood. These receptors all come from a woman in her 30s in good health. The CDR3 runs from the conserved cysteine through the conserved F or W. The D gene is left open where the match is weak. For some rows the clone size is stated as once, few or many, or as a class when expanded; others skip it.

V gene,clone size,D gene,J gene,CDR3 length,CDR3 protein,CDR3 DNA
TRBV27,NA,NA,TRBJ1-2,15,CASSFGPPPLYGYTF,TGTGCCAGCAGTTTCGGGCCCCCCCCCCTATATGGCTACACCTTC
TRBV20-1,few,NA,TRBJ2-1,13,CSALAPTDNEQFF,TGCAGTGCCCTGGCGCCGACCGACAATGAGCAGTTCTTC
TRBV20-1,NA,NA,TRBJ2-7,16,CSARGVLAGGEVEQYF,TGCAGTGCTAGAGGCGTGTTGGCAGGGGGGGAAGTCGAGCAGTACTTC
TRBV20-1,few,NA,TRBJ2-7,12,CSARPGLYEQYF,TGCAGTGCTCGCCCCGGATTATACGAGCAGTACTTC
TRBV7-3,many,NA,TRBJ2-1,13,CASSRDTYNEQFF,TGTGCCAGCAGTCGGGACACTTACAATGAGCAGTTCTTC
TRBV29-1,many,TRBD1,TRBJ2-7,12,CSVSGGWNEQYF,TGCAGCGTTTCAGGGGGTTGGAACGAGCAGTACTTC
TRBV10-3,few,NA,TRBJ2-6,17,CAIRPRQGGSGANVLTF,TGTGCCATCAGGCCTCGACAGGGAGGGTCTGGGGCCAACGTCCTGACTTTC
TRBV20-1,NA,TRBD2,TRBJ2-1,15,CSAERGIPQLNEQFF,TGCAGTGCTGAGCGGGGGATCCCCCAACTAAATGAGCAGTTCTTC
TRBV6-5,NA,NA,TRBJ2-7,15,CASSYSWGANDEQYF,TGTGCCAGCAGTTACTCGTGGGGGGCTAACGACGAGCAGTACTTC
TRBV29-1,many,NA,TRBJ2-7,13,CSVEGAIAYEQYF,TGCAGCGTTGAGGGGGCGATAGCCTACGAGCAGTACTTC
TRBV5-1,many,NA,TRBJ2-4,15,CASSPGTQAKNIQYF,TGCGCCAGCAGCCCCGGGACCCAAGCCAAAAACATTCAGTACTTC
TRBV4-1,many,NA,TRBJ2-3,16,CASRSRIGDRTDTQYF,TGCGCCAGCAGGTCAAGAATAGGGGACCGGACAGATACGCAGTATTTT
TRBV4-2,many,NA,TRBJ2-7,15,CASSQGHGLNNEQYF,TGTGCCAGCAGCCAGGGTCACGGCCTCAACAACGAGCAGTACTTC
TRBV5-1,NA,NA,TRBJ2-6,15,CASSLAPQRANVLTF,TGCGCCAGCAGCTTGGCCCCGCAAAGGGCCAACGTCCTGACTTTC
TRBV30,few,TRBD2,TRBJ2-5,14,CAWSHLSGGATQYF,TGTGCCTGGAGCCATCTTAGCGGGGGGGCGACCCAGTACTTC
TRBV7-2,few,TRBD2,TRBJ2-3,17,CASSLTTGLGDTDTQYF,TGTGCCAGCAGCTTAACTACTGGACTAGGAGACACAGATACGCAGTATTTT
TRBV7-6,NA,TRBD1,TRBJ2-1,16,CASSHLTGDGYNEQFF,TGTGCCAGCAGCCATTTAACAGGGGATGGATACAATGAGCAGTTCTTC
TRBV10-2,NA,TRBD2,TRBJ2-3,14,CATSGLAGSDTQYF,TGCGCCACCTCGGGACTAGCGGGATCGGATACGCAGTATTTT
TRBV6-1,few,NA,TRBJ1-1,13,CASTSGANTEAFF,TGTGCCAGCACGTCAGGAGCGAACACTGAAGCTTTCTTT
TRBV7-9,few,TRBD2,TRBJ2-7,15,CASSPLAGNNYEQYF,TGTGCCAGCAGCCCCTTAGCGGGAAACAACTACGAGCAGTACTTC
TRBV2,NA,TRBD2,TRBJ2-1,16,CASKAGGPSSYNEQFF,TGTGCCAGCAAGGCGGGAGGCCCTAGCTCCTACAATGAGCAGTTCTTC
TRBV20-1,few,NA,TRBJ2-7,14,CSARDPLVTYEQYF,TGCAGTGCTAGAGATCCCCTCGTGACCTACGAGCAGTACTTC
TRBV6-2/TRBV6-3,NA,NA,TRBJ2-7,11,CATGLAYEQYF,TGTGCCACCGGACTCGCCTACGAGCAGTACTTC
TRBV10-1,NA,TRBD2,TRBJ2-1,16,CASSESGSGIGYEQFF,TGCGCCAGCAGTGAGTCGGGTAGCGGGATAGGGTATGAGCAGTTCTTC
TRBV29-1,NA,NA,TRBJ2-7,13,CSVLRGSSYEQYF,TGCAGCGTCTTAAGGGGGAGCTCCTACGAGCAGTACTTC
TRBV29-1,few,NA,TRBJ1-2,12,CSVGISSYGYTF,TGCAGCGTTGGTATCTCTTCCTATGGCTACACCTTC
TRBV9,NA,TRBD2,TRBJ2-5,15,CASSAYSGPQETQYF,TGTGCCAGCAGCGCCTATAGCGGGCCCCAAGAGACCCAGTACTTC
TRBV11-2,NA,TRBD1,TRBJ2-7,13,CASGTGISSEQYF,TGTGCCAGCGGGACAGGGATATCATCCGAGCAGTACTTC
TRBV28,NA,TRBD2,TRBJ2-7,15,CATTVAGGFQEAQYF,TGTGCCACCACCGTAGCGGGGGGCTTCCAAGAGGCCCAGTACTTC
TRBV11-2,NA,NA,TRBJ2-7,12,CASSLLRHEQYF,TGTGCCAGCAGCCTACTGCGGCACGAGCAGTACTTC
TRBV14,NA,NA,TRBJ2-1,13,CASSLNFGGEQFF,TGTGCCAGCAGCCTCAATTTCGGAGGTGAGCAGTTCTTC
TRBV30,few,NA,TRBJ1-5,14,CAWSSGGNNQPQHF,TGTGCCTGGAGTAGCGGGGGTAACAATCAGCCCCAGCATTTT
TRBV20-1,few,TRBD2,TRBJ2-5,16,CSASRTSGGTQETQYF,TGCAGTGCTTCCCGGACTAGCGGGGGAACCCAAGAGACCCAGTACTTC
TRBV29-1,NA,NA,TRBJ1-1,11,CSVEGTVEAFF,TGCAGCGTTGAAGGGACAGTTGAAGCTTTCTTT
TRBV20-1,NA,TRBD1,TRBJ1-1,12,CSSPGGRTEAFF,TGCAGTTCCCCAGGGGGCAGGACTGAAGCTTTCTTT
TRBV5-1,NA,TRBD1,TRBJ1-2,18,CASSPHGLTGALNYGYTF,TGCGCCAGCAGCCCACACGGACTTACAGGGGCCCTTAACTATGGCTACACCTTC
TRBV27,NA,TRBD2,TRBJ2-1,14,CAGTSAGGWAGQFF,TGTGCCGGCACCTCAGCGGGAGGGTGGGCCGGGCAGTTCTTC
TRBV7-9,NA,NA,TRBJ1-2,11,CASSSTFGYTF,TGTGCCAGCAGCTCAACCTTTGGCTACACCTTC
TRBV5-1,few,NA,TRBJ2-7,16,CASSLASGQRAYEQYF,TGCGCCAGCAGCTTGGCCTCAGGACAGAGAGCCTACGAGCAGTACTTC
TRBV20-1,many,NA,TRBJ1-4,12,CSHRDQGEKLFF,TGCAGTCACCGGGATCAGGGGGAAAAACTGTTTTTT
TRBV4-2,NA,NA,TRBJ1-2,15,CASSQEAAREHGYTF,TGTGCCAGCAGCCAAGAGGCGGCCCGTGAGCATGGCTACACCTTC
TRBV4-2,few,NA,TRBJ2-7,16,CASSQEETQLFYEQYF,TGTGCCAGCAGCCAAGAAGAAACCCAATTATTCTACGAGCAGTACTTC
TRBV2,NA,TRBD1,TRBJ1-4,14,CASSDRGGNEKLFF,TGTGCCAGCAGCGACAGGGGGGGGAATGAAAAACTGTTTTTT
TRBV2,NA,TRBD2,TRBJ2-7,18,CASSEAQASGTIHYEQYF,TGTGCCAGCAGTGAAGCGCAGGCTAGCGGGACGATCCATTACGAGCAGTACTTC
TRBV4-1,NA,NA,TRBJ2-3,16,CASSHSPSEGTDTQYF,TGCGCCAGCAGCCACTCTCCTAGCGAAGGGACAGATACGCAGTATTTT
TRBV27,NA,NA,TRBJ2-1,13,CASGRLGGGEQFF,TGTGCCAGCGGCCGTCTTGGGGGGGGCGAGCAGTTCTTC
TRBV4-1,many,NA,TRBJ2-7,15,CASSQRGGRLYEQYF,TGCGCCAGCAGCCAGAGGGGGGGGCGACTATACGAGCAGTACTTC
TRBV2,many,TRBD1,TRBJ1-5,14,CASNLGQNNQPQHF,TGTGCCAGCAACTTGGGACAGAACAATCAGCCCCAGCATTTT
TRBV27,few,NA,TRBJ2-1,15,CASSLGWGVENEQFF,TGTGCCAGCAGTTTAGGCTGGGGGGTGGAAAATGAGCAGTTCTTC
TRBV4-1,NA,NA,TRBJ1-1,14,CASSQQGWNAEAFF,TGCGCCAGCAGCCAGCAGGGATGGAACGCTGAGGCTTTCTTT
TRBV5-1,NA,TRBD1,TRBJ1-2,14,CASSRGQGAGSYTF,TGCGCCAGCAGCAGGGGACAGGGGGCTGGGAGCTACACCTTC
TRBV7-3,few,NA,TRBJ2-1,14,CASSLLQGINEQFF,TGTGCCAGCAGCTTACTTCAGGGGATCAATGAGCAGTTCTTC
TRBV20-1,few,NA,TRBJ2-1,13,CSARDAGGNEQFF,TGCAGTGCTAGAGATGCCGGCGGCAATGAGCAGTTCTTC